Presented here are 21 T cell receptor beta chains from one specimen sequenced in a study of blood T cells in healthy people across ages. Sample-barcoded 5' priming and a J-beta primer mix drove a second PCR of about 6 to 11 cycles. MiXCR, run by TCRdb on the 5' RACE reads, gives a single entry per CDR3 protein. The sample lists 1.5 million to 2 million distinct CDR3 sequences; approximately 50% were seen once. The sequenced sample consisted of blood. The receptors were sampled from a woman aged 40 to 49 in good health.

This clonotype showed up just a few times. The chain uses TRBV20-1 and TRBJ1-2; no firm D call. The CDR3 contains 12 residues. Germline V gene lookup returns CDR1 DFQATT and CDR2 SNEGSKA (reference sequence). The V and J ends lost 3 bases and 1 base respectively, with 6 bases between them. The CDR3 is CSASTRNYGYTF. In nucleotides, the CDR3 is TGCAGTGCTAGTACTCGTAACTATGGCTACACCTTC.

As DNA, the CDR3 is TGTGCCAGCAGTGAATCAGGGGTCCCACGGAATGAGCAGTTCTTC. It encodes CASSESGVPRNEQFF. V and J are TRBV25-1 and TRBJ2-1; tentatively, D is TRBD1 (6 bases). CDR1 is MGHDK, CDR2 SYGVNS, per germline. V was trimmed by 1 base and J by 7 bases, leaving 14 bases between them. The CDR3 sequence is 15 residues long.

V usage is TRBV20-1 and J usage is TRBJ2-6; D call uncertain. Germline V gives CDR1 DFQATT, CDR2 SNEGSKA (reference sequence). The V end lost 6 bases, the J end lost 3 bases, and 9 bases lay between the germline ends. The CDR3 contains 13 residues. The CDR3 reads CSARKVGANVLTF. CDR3 in DNA: TGCAGTGCCCGGAAGGTTGGGGCCAACGTCCTGACTTTC.

This chain links TRBV7-2 with TRBJ2-5; D is tentatively TRBD1 or TRBD2 (5 bases each). CDR3 length: 14 residues. Between the trimmed V and J ends, which lost 1 base and 4 bases, there was a span of 10 bases. Germline V gene sequence: CDR1 SGHTA, CDR2 FQGNSA. CDR3 nucleotides: TGTGCCAGCAGCTTAGTAGAGGGGTCAGAGACCCAGTACTTC. Translating gives CASSLVEGSETQYF.

This clonotype was detected only a few times. At one end the junction does not follow the germline gene, possibly because of a read error. CDR3 DNA: TGCGCCAGCAGCTCCCCAGACAGCTATGGCTACACCTTC. Residues: CASSSPDSYGYTF. This chain joins TRBV27 and TRBJ1-2; a weak D match, TRBD1 (5 bases). The CDR3 is made up of 13 amino acids. The V gene's germline CDR1 is MNHEY and CDR2 SMNVEV (reference sequence).

The V gene is TRBV10-3, the J gene TRBJ2-7; D not resolved. In germline, CDR1 is ENHRY, CDR2 SYGVKD. The germline V and J ends were trimmed by 11 bases and 7 bases, with 18 bases remaining between them. CDR3 length equals 12 residues. In nucleotides, the CDR3 is TGTGCCGCCGGACGGATATACAATGAGCAGTACTTC. The encoded protein is CAAGRIYNEQYF.

This chain connects TRBV7-2 to TRBJ2-1; tentative D call: TRBD1 (6 bases). The CDR3 has 15 residues. CDR1 and CDR2 (germline): SGHTA, FQGNSA. Between the trimmed V and J ends, which lost 2 bases and 8 bases, there was a span of 16 bases. CDR3 DNA: TGTGCCAGCAGCTTAACGGAATTCCAGGGGTATGAGCAGTTCTTC. This codes for CASSLTEFQGYEQFF.

The chain has TRBV10-2 and TRBJ2-7; D gene uncertain. V was clipped by 6 bases and J by 3 bases, with 9 bases between them. Per the germline V gene, CDR1 is WSHSY and CDR2 is SAAADI. CDR3 length: 12 amino acids. CDR3 DNA sequence: TGCGCCAGCAGACCTGACCTCTACGAGCAGTACTTC. It codes for CASRPDLYEQYF.

This clonotype appeared a few times. This chain joins TRBV20-1 and TRBJ2-1, with a possible D match to TRBD2 (7 bases). Germline V gives CDR1 DFQATT, CDR2 SNEGSKA (reference sequence). The CDR3 consists of 19 residues. V lost 3 bases and J lost 6, with 30 bases in between. The CDR3 loop reads CSARTPPSWGGPNRNEQFF. The CDR3 DNA sequence: TGCAGTGCTAGGACTCCCCCTAGCTGGGGGGGGCCAAATCGCAATGAGCAGTTCTTC.

The V call is TRBV19, the J call TRBJ2-4; D possibly corresponds to TRBD1 (5 bases). The J call is uncertain, as TRBJ2-5 better fits the DNA end. This CDR3 is 14 amino acids long. Germline V gene data show CDR1 as LNHDA and CDR2 as SQIVND (reference sequence). The CDR3 nucleotides read TGTGCCAGTAGTATACAGGGTTTTCGAGAGACCCAGTACTTC. It codes for CASSIQGFRETQYF.

This rearrangement joins TRBV14 to TRBJ1-2, with D perhaps matching TRBD1 (5 bases). The CDR3 extends over 13 amino acids. Germline-derived CDR1 and CDR2 are SGHDN and FVKESK. Between the trimmed V and J ends, which lost 5 bases and 4 bases, there was a span of 11 bases. DNA for the CDR3: TGTGCCAGCAGCACGGACACCTTCTATGGCTACACCTTC. This codes for CASSTDTFYGYTF.

V is TRBV7-2 and J is TRBJ1-4, with 8 bases matching TRBD1. Per the germline V gene, CDR1 is SGHTA and CDR2 is FQGNSA. The CDR3 has 14 amino acids. V was pared by 5 bases and J by 7 bases, with 6 bases of the junction left unmatched. The CDR3 DNA sequence: TGTGCCAGCAGCCACTGGACAGGGCCTGAAAAACTGTTTTTT. This codes for CASSHWTGPEKLFF.

The genes are TRBV27 and TRBJ1-1, with D perhaps matching TRBD1 (6 bases). V gave up 8 bases and J gave up 6 bases, with 19 bases separating them. In germline, CDR1 is MNHEY, CDR2 SMNVEV (reference sequence). CDR3 size: 14 residues. Written as DNA, the CDR3 is TGTGCCAGCGCCGGGGTGGGCGGGGGGCCTGAAGCTTTCTTT. This translates into CASAGVGGGPEAFF.

V usage is TRBV9 and J usage is TRBJ2-4; 8 bases agree with TRBD1. This CDR3 is built from 17 residues. Germline loops: CDR1 SGDLS, CDR2 YYNGEE. The J segment lost 3 bases and the V segment lost 4 bases, leaving 12 bases of the junction unmatched. The CDR3 spells CASSPRDRFVGKNIQYF. In DNA, the CDR3 is TGTGCCAGCAGCCCCCGGGACAGGTTCGTGGGCAAAAACATTCAGTACTTC.

This chain connects TRBV6-2 or TRBV6-3 to TRBJ1-5; 7 nucleotides match TRBD1. The CDR3 sequence is 17 residues long. Germline-derived CDR1 and CDR2 are MNHEY and SVGEGT. The J segment lost 11 bases and the V segment lost 7 bases, leaving 23 bases of the junction unmatched. This chain's CDR3 is CASTPKWTGASGDAQHF. DNA for the CDR3: TGTGCCAGCACTCCAAAGTGGACAGGCGCGTCTGGCGACGCCCAGCATTTT.

The V gene is TRBV9, the J gene TRBJ1-2; tentatively, D is TRBD1 (5 bases). The V end was cut by 0 bases, the J end by 2 bases, with 11 bases between. Germline V gene sequence: CDR1 SGDLS, CDR2 YYNGEE. This CDR3 spans 15 amino acids. The CDR3, as DNA: TGTGCCAGCAGCGTAGAGCCAGGGTACAACTATGGCTACACCTTC. Translating gives CASSVEPGYNYGYTF. Full variable domain (missing parts from reference TRBV9 and TRBJ1-2): DSGVTQTPKHLITATGQRVTLRCSPRSGDLSVYWYQQSLDQGLQFLIQYYNGEERAKGNILERFSAQQFPDLHSELNLSSLELGDSALYFCASSVEPGYNYGYTFGSGTRLTVV.

The chain joins TRBV29-1 to TRBJ2-3, with D perhaps matching TRBD1 (5 bases). Trimming took 4 bases from V and 2 from J, leaving 19 bases between them. The CDR3 has 16 amino acids. Germline CDR1 SQVTM, CDR2 ANQGSEA. CDR3 sequence: CSVVQGLGSDTDTQYF. The CDR3 DNA is TGCAGCGTTGTCCAGGGATTGGGTTCGGACACAGATACGCAGTATTTT.

The genes are TRBV27 and TRBJ2-3; unclear D gene. Germline CDR1 reads MNHEY; CDR2 reads SMNVEV (reference sequence). Trimming stripped 8 bases from V and 10 bases from J, with 13 bases between. The CDR3 runs 11 residues. The CDR3 protein is CASGFFGAQYF. CDR3 DNA: TGTGCCAGCGGATTCTTCGGCGCGCAGTATTTT.

This clonotype was recorded a few times. The chain couples TRBV20-1 to TRBJ2-1; 7 nucleotides agree with TRBD1. CDR1 and CDR2 (germline): DFQATT, SNEGSKA (reference sequence). V shed 2 bases, J shed 6 bases, and the junction held 7 bases outside the gene matches. The length of the CDR3 is 14 residues. CDR3 region: CSARTTGTANEQFF. DNA for the CDR3: TGCAGTGCTAGAACAACCGGGACAGCCAATGAGCAGTTCTTC.

The chain combines TRBV7-9 with TRBJ2-2, with 8 bases matching TRBD1. CDR1 and CDR2 (germline): SEHNR, FQNEAQ (reference sequence). V shed 5 bases, J shed 5 bases, and the junction held 10 bases outside the gene matches. There are 16 residues in the CDR3. DNA for the CDR3: TGTGCCAGCAGCCAAAGGACAGGGATCCTTACCGGGGAGCTGTTTTTT. Translation gives CASSQRTGILTGELFF.

This clonotype turned up a few times. As DNA, the CDR3 is TGTGCCACCAGTGATTCAGACAGGAATACCTACAATGAGCAGTTCTTC. It yields the protein CATSDSDRNTYNEQFF. This chain joins TRBV24-1 and TRBJ2-1; D may be TRBD1 (6 bases). From germline, CDR1 is KGHDR and CDR2 SFDVKD. V shed 2 bases and J shed 2 bases, with 12 bases lying between them. The CDR3 covers 16 residues.